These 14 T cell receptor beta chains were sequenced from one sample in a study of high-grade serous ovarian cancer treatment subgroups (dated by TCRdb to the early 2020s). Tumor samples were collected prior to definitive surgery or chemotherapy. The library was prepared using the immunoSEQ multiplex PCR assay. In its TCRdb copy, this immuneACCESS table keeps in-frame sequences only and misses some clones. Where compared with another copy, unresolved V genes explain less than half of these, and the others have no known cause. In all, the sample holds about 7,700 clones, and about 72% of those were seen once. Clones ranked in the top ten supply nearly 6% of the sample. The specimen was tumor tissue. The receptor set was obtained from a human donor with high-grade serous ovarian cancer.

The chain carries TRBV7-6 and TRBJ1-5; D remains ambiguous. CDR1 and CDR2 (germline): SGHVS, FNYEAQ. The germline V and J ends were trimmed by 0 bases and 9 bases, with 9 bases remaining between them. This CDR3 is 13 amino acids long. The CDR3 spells CASSLAAERPQHF. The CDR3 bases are TGTGCCAGCAGCTTAGCGGCCGAAAGGCCCCAGCATTTT.

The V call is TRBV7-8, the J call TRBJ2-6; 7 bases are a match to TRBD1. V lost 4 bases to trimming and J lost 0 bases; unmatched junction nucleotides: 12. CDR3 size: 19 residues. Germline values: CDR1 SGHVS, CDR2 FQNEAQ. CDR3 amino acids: CASSSARDRRLSGANVLTF. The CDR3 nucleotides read TGTGCCAGCAGCTCCGCCCGGGACAGACGGCTCTCTGGGGCCAACGTCCTGACTTTC.

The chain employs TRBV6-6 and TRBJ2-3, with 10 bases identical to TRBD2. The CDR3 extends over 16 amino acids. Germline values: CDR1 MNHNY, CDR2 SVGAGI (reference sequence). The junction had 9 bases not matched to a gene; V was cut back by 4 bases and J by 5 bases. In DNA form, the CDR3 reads TGTGCCAGCAGTTGGGGGCTAGCGGGAGTTGGAGATACGCAGTATTTT. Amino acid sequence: CASSWGLAGVGDTQYF.

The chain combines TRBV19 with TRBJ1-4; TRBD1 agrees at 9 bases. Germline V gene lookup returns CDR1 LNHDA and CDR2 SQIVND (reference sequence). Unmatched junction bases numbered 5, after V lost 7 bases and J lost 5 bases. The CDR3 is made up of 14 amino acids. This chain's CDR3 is CASINRGQNEKLFF. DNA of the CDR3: TGTGCCAGTATCAACAGGGGGCAAAATGAAAAACTGTTTTTT.

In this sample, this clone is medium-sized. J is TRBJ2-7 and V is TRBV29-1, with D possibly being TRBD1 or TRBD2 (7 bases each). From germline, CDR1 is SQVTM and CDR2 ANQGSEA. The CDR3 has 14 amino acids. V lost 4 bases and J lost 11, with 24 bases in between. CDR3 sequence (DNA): TGCAGCGTTGGCCGACACGGCAGGGGGAGGGAAGAGTACTTC. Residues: CSVGRHGRGREEYF.

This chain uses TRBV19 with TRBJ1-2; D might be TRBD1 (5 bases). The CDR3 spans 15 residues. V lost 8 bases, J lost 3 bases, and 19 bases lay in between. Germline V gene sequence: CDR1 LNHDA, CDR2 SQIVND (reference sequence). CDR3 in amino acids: CASGLVAGADYGYTF. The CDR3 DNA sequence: TGTGCCAGTGGTCTGGTGGCTGGGGCGGACTATGGCTACACCTTC.

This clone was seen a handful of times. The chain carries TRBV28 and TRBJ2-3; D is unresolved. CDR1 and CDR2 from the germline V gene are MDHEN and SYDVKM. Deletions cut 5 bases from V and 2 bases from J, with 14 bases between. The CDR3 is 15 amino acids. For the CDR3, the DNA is TGTGCCAGCAGTCCACAGACCCACCACACAGATACGCAGTATTTT. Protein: CASSPQTHHTDTQYF.

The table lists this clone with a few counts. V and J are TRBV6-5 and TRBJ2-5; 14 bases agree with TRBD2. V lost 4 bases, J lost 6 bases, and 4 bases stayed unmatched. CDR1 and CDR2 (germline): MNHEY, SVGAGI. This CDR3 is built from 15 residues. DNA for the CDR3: TGTGCCAGCAGTTGGGGGACTAGCGGGAGAAAGACCCAGTACTTC. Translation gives CASSWGTSGRKTQYF.

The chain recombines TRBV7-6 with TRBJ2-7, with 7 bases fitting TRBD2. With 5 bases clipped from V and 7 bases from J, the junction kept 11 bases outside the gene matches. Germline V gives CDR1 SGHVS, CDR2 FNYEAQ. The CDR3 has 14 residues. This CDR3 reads CASSLGGGRGEQYF. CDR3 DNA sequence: TGTGCCAGCAGCCTTGGTGGGGGGAGGGGTGAGCAGTACTTC.

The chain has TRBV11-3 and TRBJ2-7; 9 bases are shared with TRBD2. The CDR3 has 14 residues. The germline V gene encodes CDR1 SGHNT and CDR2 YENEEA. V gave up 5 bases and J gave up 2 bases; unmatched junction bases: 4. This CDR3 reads CASSLLAGAYEQYF. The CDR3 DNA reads TGTGCCAGCAGCCTCTTAGCGGGAGCCTACGAGCAGTACTTC.

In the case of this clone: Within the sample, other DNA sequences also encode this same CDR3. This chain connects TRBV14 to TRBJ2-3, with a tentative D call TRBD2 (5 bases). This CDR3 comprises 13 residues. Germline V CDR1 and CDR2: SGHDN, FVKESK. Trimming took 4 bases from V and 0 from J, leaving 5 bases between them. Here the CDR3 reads CASSLASTDTQYF. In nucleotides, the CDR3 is TGTGCCAGCAGCCTAGCGAGCACAGATACGCAGTATTTT. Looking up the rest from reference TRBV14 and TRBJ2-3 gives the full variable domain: EAGVTQFPSHSVIEKGQTVTLRCDPISGHDNLYWYRRVMGKEIKFLLHFVKESKQDESGMPNNRFLAERTGGTYSTLKVQPAELEDSGVYFCASSLASTDTQYFGPGTRLTVL.

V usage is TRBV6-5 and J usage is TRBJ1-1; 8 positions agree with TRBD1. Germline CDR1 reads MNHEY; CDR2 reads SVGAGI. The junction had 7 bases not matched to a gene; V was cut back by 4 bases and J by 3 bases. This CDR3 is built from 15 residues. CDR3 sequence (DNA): TGTGCCAGCAGTTTCACGACAGGGGAGGACACTGAAGCTTTCTTT. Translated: CASSFTTGEDTEAFF.

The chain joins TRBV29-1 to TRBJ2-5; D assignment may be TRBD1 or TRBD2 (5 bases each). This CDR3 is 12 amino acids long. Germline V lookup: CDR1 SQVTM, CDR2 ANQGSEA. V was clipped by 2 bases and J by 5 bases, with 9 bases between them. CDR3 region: CSVERGTETQYF. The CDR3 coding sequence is TGCAGCGTTGAAAGAGGGACGGAGACCCAGTACTTC. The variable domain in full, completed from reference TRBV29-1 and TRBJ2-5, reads SAVISQKPSRDICQRGTSLTIQCQVDSQVTMMFWYRQQPGQSLTLIATANQGSEATYESGFVIDKFPISRPNLTFSTLTVSNMSPEDSSIYLCSVERGTETQYFGPGTRLLVL.

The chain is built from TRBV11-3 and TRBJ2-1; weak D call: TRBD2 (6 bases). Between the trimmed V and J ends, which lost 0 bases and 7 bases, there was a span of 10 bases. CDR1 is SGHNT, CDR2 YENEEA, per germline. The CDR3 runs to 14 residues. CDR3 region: CASSLDFGSNEQFF. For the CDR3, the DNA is TGTGCCAGCAGCTTAGACTTCGGGAGTAATGAGCAGTTCTTC.